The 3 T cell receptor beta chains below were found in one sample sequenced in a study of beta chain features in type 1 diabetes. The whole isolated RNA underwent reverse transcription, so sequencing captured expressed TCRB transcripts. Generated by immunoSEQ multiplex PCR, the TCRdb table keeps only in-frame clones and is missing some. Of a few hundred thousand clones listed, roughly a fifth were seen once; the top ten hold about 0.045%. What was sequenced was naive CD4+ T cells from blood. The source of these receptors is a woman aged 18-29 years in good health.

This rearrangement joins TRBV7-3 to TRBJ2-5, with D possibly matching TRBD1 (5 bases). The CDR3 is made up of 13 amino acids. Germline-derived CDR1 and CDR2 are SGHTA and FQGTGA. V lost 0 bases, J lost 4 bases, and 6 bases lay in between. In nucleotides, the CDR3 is TGTGCCAGCAGCTTAACAGGGGTAGAGACCCAGTACTTC. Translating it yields CASSLTGVETQYF.

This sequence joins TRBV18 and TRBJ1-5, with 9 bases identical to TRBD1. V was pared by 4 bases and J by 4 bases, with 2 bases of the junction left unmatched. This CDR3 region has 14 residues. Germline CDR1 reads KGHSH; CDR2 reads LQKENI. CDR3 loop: CASSRTGVNQPQHF. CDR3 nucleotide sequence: TGTGCCAGCTCACGGACAGGGGTGAATCAGCCCCAGCATTTT. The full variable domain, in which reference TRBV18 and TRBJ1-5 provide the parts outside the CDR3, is NAGVMQNPRHLVRRRGQEARLRCSPMKGHSHVYWYRQLPEEGLKFMVYLQKENIIDESGMPKERFSAEFPKEGPSILRIQQVVRGDSAAYFCASSRTGVNQPQHFGDGTRLSIL.

In DNA, the CDR3 is TGTGCCAGCAGTATCCGACTAGTTAGCAATGAGCAGTTCTTC. Translation gives CASSIRLVSNEQFF. This sequence joins TRBV27 and TRBJ2-1; a possible D gene is TRBD2 (6 bases). There are 14 residues in the CDR3. Trimming stripped 5 bases from V and 6 bases from J, with 14 bases between. Per the germline V gene, CDR1 is MNHEY and CDR2 is SMNVEV (reference sequence).